This TCR beta chain was profiled in a study of CD8 T cells in ankylosing spondylitis. Whole-study findings and limits: Clones linked to the disease showed a CD8+ phenotype. They occurred at relatively low frequencies in peripheral blood. Earlier studies detected some motif variants in reactive arthritis synovial fluid and blood.

Concerning this clonotype: What it binds is not known.

Germline CDR1 reads DFQATT; CDR2 reads SNEGSKA (reference sequence). The CDR3 covers 13 residues. The trim removed 5 bases at V and 7 bases at J, leaving 4 bases unmatched. TCRdb redid the calling of the 5' RACE reads with MiXCR, one entry per CDR3 protein. The data hold about 360,000 distinct CDR3 sequences, with roughly 15% observed a single time. The rearrangement links TRBV20-1 to TRBJ2-1; 11 nucleotides align to TRBD1. The source of this sequence is a male donor with ankylosing spondylitis or in good health (not recorded which). The sequenced sample was blood, either unsorted or a sorted T cell fraction (not recorded which). DNA for the CDR3: TGCAGTGCTCTAGGGACAGGGGGGAATGAGCAGTTCTTC. Its translation: CSALGTGGNEQFF.